This note documents a single TCR beta chain sequence. Its target is unknown. The protocol was immunoSEQ multiplex PCR, while the TCRdb copy is restricted to in-frame clones and leaves out a portion. This sample has approximately 150,000 clones; 70% to 80% occur once, and the top ten carry around 30%. The data belong to a study of cytotoxic CD8 clonotypes in ibrutinib-treated CLL. Overall study context: Responses: roughly 25 partial, 2 complete; after median around 64 months, approximately 14 stayed remitted, approximately twelve progressed.

CDR1 and CDR2 from the germline V gene are SGHAT and FQNNGV. The CDR3 loop spans 14 amino acids. V shed 6 bases and J shed 1 base, with 12 bases lying between them. Study outcomes and limitations: The times at which samples were taken varied between sustained-remission and progressing patients. The study found public clonotypes uncommon, contracting or stable on treatment.

From cryopreserved PBMCs came approximately 1.9 micrograms of genomic DNA used for TCR beta libraries. The chain recombines TRBV11-2 with TRBJ1-1, with D perhaps TRBD1 (5 bases). The source material was PBMCs, sampled after 12 months of ibrutinib treatment. The TCR was taken from a human donor with chronic lymphocytic leukemia. The CDR3 reads CASRSETANTEAFF. In nucleotides, the CDR3 is TGTGCCAGCAGGTCAGAGACAGCGAACACTGAAGCTTTCTTT. Combining the CDR3 with reference TRBV11-2 and TRBJ1-1 gives the whole variable domain EAGVAQSPRYKIIEKRQSVAFWCNPISGHATLYWYQQILGQGPKLLIQFQNNGVVDDSQLPKDRFSAERLKGVDSTLKIQPAKLEDSAVYLCASRSETANTEAFFGQGTRLTVV.